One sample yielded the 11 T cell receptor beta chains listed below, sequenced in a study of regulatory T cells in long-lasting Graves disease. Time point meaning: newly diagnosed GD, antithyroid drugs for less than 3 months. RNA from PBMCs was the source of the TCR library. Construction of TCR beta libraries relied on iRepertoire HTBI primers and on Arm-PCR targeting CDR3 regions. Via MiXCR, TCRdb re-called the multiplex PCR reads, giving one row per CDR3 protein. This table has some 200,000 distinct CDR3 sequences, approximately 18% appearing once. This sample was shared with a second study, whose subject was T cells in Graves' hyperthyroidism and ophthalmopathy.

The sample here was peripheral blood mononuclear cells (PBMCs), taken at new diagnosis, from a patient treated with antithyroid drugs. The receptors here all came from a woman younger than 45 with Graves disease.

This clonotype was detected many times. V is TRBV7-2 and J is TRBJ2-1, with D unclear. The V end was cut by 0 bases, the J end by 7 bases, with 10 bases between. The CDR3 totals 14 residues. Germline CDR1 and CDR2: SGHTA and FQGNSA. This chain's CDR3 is CASSLALPTNEQFF. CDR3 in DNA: TGTGCCAGCAGCTTAGCGCTTCCCACTAATGAGCAGTTCTTC.

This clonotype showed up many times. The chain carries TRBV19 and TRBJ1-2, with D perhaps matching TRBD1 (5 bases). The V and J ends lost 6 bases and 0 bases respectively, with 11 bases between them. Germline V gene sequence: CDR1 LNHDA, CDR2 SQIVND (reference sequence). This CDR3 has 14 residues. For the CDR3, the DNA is TGTGCCAGTAGGAGGGGCTTCGCTAACTATGGCTACACCTTC. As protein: CASRRGFANYGYTF. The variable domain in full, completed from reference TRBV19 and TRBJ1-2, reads DGGITQSPKYLFRKEGQNVTLSCEQNLNHDAMYWYRQDPGQGLRLIYYSQIVNDFQKGDIAEGYSVSREKKESFPLTVTSAQKNPTAFYLCASRRGFANYGYTFGSGTRLTVV.

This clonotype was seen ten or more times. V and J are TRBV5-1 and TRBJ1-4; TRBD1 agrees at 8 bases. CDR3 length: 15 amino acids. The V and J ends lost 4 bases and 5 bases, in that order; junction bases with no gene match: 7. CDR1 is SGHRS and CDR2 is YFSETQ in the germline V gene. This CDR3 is CASSLGQGGNEKLFF. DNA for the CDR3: TGCGCCAGCAGCCTAGGACAGGGCGGGAATGAAAAACTGTTTTTT.

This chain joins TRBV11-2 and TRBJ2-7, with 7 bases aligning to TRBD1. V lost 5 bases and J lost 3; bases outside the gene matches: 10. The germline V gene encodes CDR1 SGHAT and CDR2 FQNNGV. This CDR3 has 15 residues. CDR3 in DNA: TGTGCCAGCAGCACTAGGACAGGTACCCTCTACGAGCAGTACTTC. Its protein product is CASSTRTGTLYEQYF.

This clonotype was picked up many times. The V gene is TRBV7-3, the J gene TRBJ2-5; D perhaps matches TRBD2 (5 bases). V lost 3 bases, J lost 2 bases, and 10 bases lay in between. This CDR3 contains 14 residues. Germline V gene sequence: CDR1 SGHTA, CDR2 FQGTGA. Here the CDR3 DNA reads TGTGCCAGCAGCTTTTCGGGGTATCAAGAGACCCAGTACTTC. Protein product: CASSFSGYQETQYF. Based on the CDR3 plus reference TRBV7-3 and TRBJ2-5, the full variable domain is GAGVSQTPSNKVTEKGKYVELRCDPISGHTALYWYRQSLGQGPEFLIYFQGTGAADDSGLPNDRFFAVRPEGSVSTLKIQRTERGDSAVYLCASSFSGYQETQYFGPGTRLLVL.

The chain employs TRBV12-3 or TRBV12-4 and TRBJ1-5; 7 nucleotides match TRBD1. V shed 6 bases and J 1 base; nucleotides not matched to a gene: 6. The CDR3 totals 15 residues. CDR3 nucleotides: TGTGCCAGCAGGTCCGGGACAGCAAGCAATCAGCCCCAGCATTTT. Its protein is CASRSGTASNQPQHF.

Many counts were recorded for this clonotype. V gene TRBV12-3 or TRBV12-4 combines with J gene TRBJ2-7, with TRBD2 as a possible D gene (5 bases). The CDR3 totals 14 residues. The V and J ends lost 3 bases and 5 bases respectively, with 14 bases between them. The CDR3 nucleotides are TGTGCCAGCAGTTTTAAGGGAGTGGGCGACGAGCAGTACTTC. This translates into CASSFKGVGDEQYF.

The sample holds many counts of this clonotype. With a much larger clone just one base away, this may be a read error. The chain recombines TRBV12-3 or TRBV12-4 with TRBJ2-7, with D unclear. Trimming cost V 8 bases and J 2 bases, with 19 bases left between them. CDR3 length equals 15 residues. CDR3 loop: CASSSLAADPYEQYF. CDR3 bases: TGTGCCAGCTCCTCGCTGGCAGCCGACCCCTACGAGCAGTACTTC.

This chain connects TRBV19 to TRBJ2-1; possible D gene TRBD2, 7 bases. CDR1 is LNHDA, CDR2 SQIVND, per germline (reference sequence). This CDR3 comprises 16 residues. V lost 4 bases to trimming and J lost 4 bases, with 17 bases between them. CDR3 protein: CASSRGGAGAYNEQFF. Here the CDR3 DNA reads TGTGCCAGTAGTAGGGGGGGCGCAGGGGCTTACAATGAGCAGTTCTTC.

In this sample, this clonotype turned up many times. CDR3 nucleotide sequence: TGTGCCAGCACCCCCGCGACCGGGGGACGAAATGAGCAGTTCTTC. Protein: CASTPATGGRNEQFF. V usage is TRBV12-3 or TRBV12-4 and J usage is TRBJ2-1; maybe TRBD2 (6 bases). The CDR3 covers 15 residues. Trimming stripped 7 bases from V and 7 bases from J, with 20 bases between.

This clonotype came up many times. The CDR3 DNA sequence: TGTGCCAGCAGTTCCATCCAGCGGTATGGCTACACCTTC. It yields the protein CASSSIQRYGYTF. The gene calls are TRBV27 and TRBJ1-2; D unclear. The CDR3 spans 13 residues. Germline assignment: CDR1 MNHEY and CDR2 SMNVEV (reference sequence). With 4 bases removed from V and 5 bases from J, the gap between germline ends came to 11 bases.